This T cell receptor (beta chain) was profiled in a study of CD8+CD57+ T cells in acquired aplastic anemia (dated by TCRdb to the late 2010s). For the wider study: On average, sorted CD4+ and CD8+ cells yielded 3 to 4 ug of extracted DNA, with a range of about 0.19 to 30 ug. An average of roughly 10 million reads for CD4+ cells and roughly 12 million reads for CD8+ cells was obtained from healthy donor samples. Study-level results and caveats: Fewer than 35 CD8+ CDR3 sequences were found to be shared between patients and controls, but these sequences appeared to be highly expressed in patients and within the immunodominant clones of the patients. CD8+ Simpson's diversity did not differ significantly between patients and healthy controls (P=0.060).

TCR repertoires of sorted CD4+ and CD8+ blood T cells from severe aplastic anemia patients and healthy subjects were deep-sequenced in the study. Ficoll-Paque density gradient centrifugation was used to isolate peripheral blood mononuclear cells. Before DNA was extracted, CD4+ and CD8+ T cells were sorted using either FACS or magnetic beads. A word on this clonotype: No antigen is known for it. No clone much larger than this one lies a single base away; base qualities are absent.

TCR beta VDJ combination and CDR3 sequence profiling used genomic DNA as the template. An Illumina HiSeq 2000 was used for TCR repertoire sequencing. The paper's data handling went like this. Repertoire assessment relied on Simpson's diversity index, CDR3 size and DJ length profiles, and TRBV/TRBJ rearrangement plots. Whichever DNA sequence was most abundant in the deep sequencing data was defined as the immunodominant clone. CDR3 amino acid sequences were screened for sharing across subjects and compared with published repertoires and the VDJdb database. TCRdb trimmed public reads at Q25 via fastp, called clones via MiXCR and kept in-frame beta chains. Records with the same CDR3 protein are collapsed into one entry carrying the most frequent genes and DNA. The V and J calls reflect TCRdb's pipeline rather than the authors' work. The table for this sample lists 100,000 to 150,000 distinct CDR3 sequences; 40% to 60% of them were counted only once. The ten largest clones add up to 2.5% of the sample.

Trimming at the junction amounts to 3 bases on V and 4 bases on J, and the germline ends lie 15 bases apart. In the germline V gene, CDR1 corresponds to SNHLY and CDR2 to FYNNEI. The CDR3 covers 15 residues, taking in both the cysteine and the phenylalanine. The kept DNA is CDR3 alone, 45 bases in frame from the first base. Rearrangement joined TRBV2 to TRBJ1-1; a weak D assignment points to TRBD1 (5 bases agree). The sequence derives from a human donor in good health, serving as a control. The specimen was sorted CD4+, CD8+, or CD8+CD57+ T cells (not recorded which) from PBMCs. The DNA sequence is as follows: TGTGCCAGCAGTGACCGGACACTTGAGAGCACTGAAGCTTTCTTT. This is translated as CASSDRTLESTEAFF.